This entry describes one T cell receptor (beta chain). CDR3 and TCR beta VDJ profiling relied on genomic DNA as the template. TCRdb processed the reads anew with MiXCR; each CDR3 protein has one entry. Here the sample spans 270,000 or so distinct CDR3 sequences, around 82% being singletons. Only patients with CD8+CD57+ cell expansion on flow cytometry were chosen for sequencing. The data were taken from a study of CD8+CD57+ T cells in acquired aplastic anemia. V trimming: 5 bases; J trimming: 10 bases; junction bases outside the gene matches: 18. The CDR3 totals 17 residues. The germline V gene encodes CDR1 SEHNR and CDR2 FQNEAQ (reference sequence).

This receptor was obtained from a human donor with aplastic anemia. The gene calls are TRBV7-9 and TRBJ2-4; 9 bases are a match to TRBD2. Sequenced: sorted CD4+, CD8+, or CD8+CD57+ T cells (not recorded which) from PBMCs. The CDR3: CASSDKTSGGSDEIQYF. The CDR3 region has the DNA TGTGCCAGCAGCGATAAAACAAGCGGGGGGAGCGATGAGATTCAGTACTTC.